One sample yielded the 21 T cell receptor beta chains listed below, sequenced in a study of response to subunit inactivated influenza vaccine. One entry per CDR3 protein results from TCRdb running MiXCR on the RT-PCR reads. Of 500,000 to 750,000 distinct CDR3 sequences listed, approximately 15% are singletons. The sequenced sample was PBMCs from blood, obtained approximately 12 days after vaccination. The receptors originated from a man between 45 and 60 years old who received an inactivated influenza vaccine.

This clonotype was recorded at least ten times. This chain connects TRBV7-9 to TRBJ2-7, with 9 bases fitting TRBD2. Germline V gene lookup returns CDR1 SEHNR and CDR2 FQNEAQ (reference sequence). The CDR3 contains 17 residues. Unmatched junction bases numbered 12, after V lost 1 base and J lost 5 bases. The CDR3 loop is CASSLVGSSGRSHEQYF. In DNA form, the CDR3 reads TGTGCCAGCAGCTTAGTTGGGAGTAGCGGGAGATCCCACGAGCAGTACTTC. The variable domain in full, completed from reference TRBV7-9 and TRBJ2-7, reads DTGVSQNPRHKITKRGQNVTFRCDPISEHNRLYWYRQTLGQGPEFLTYFQNEAQLEKSRLLSDRFSAERPKGSFSTLEIQRTEQGDSAMYLCASSLVGSSGRSHEQYFGPGTRLTVT.

This clonotype has just a few counts. This chain joins TRBV9 and TRBJ2-7, with TRBD2 as a possible D gene (5 bases). Germline V lookup: CDR1 SGDLS, CDR2 YYNGEE. Trimming took 4 bases from V and 1 from J, leaving 18 bases between them. The CDR3 spans 16 residues. CDR3 DNA: TGTGCCAGCAGCCCCCCGGGCGGGTTTGGGTCCTACGAGCAGTACTTC. This translates into CASSPPGGFGSYEQYF.

V gene TRBV28 combines with J gene TRBJ1-6; D perhaps matches TRBD1 (6 bases). In germline, CDR1 is MDHEN, CDR2 SYDVKM. V shed 8 bases and J shed 6 bases, with 11 bases lying between them. The CDR3 is 13 residues long. CDR3 loop: CASDLQGNSPLHF. The CDR3 DNA follows: TGTGCCAGCGATTTACAGGGTAATTCACCCCTCCACTTT.

The chain is built from TRBV7-9 and TRBJ2-5; D might be TRBD1 (6 bases). Trimming pared 8 bases from V and 3 bases from J, leaving 10 bases between. The CDR3 consists of 12 residues. The germline gives CDR1 SEHNR, CDR2 FQNEAQ (reference sequence). The CDR3 region is CASLDRKETQYF. In DNA, the CDR3 is TGTGCCAGCCTGGACAGAAAAGAGACCCAGTACTTC.

This chain joins TRBV6-5 and TRBJ1-1; TRBD1 is a possible D gene (6 bases). Germline V lookup: CDR1 MNHEY, CDR2 SVGAGI. The CDR3 runs to 16 residues. V was pared by 1 base and J by 1 base, with 13 bases between. This chain's CDR3 is CASSYLPGHRNTEAFF. The CDR3 DNA is TGTGCCAGCAGTTACTTACCGGGACATAGGAACACTGAAGCTTTCTTT.

This clonotype was seen at least ten times. The J gene is TRBJ2-3, the V gene TRBV25-1; 10 bases are a match to TRBD2. The CDR3 consists of 17 residues. V lost 2 bases and J lost 5; bases outside the gene matches: 10. Looked up from germline, CDR1 is MGHDK and CDR2 is SYGVNS. The CDR3 loop is CASSEGSSGRGGDTQYF. The CDR3 bases are TGTGCCAGCAGTGAAGGGTCTAGCGGGAGAGGCGGAGATACGCAGTATTTT.

The table lists this clonotype with a few counts. The chain couples TRBV4-3 to TRBJ2-3; D is perhaps TRBD1 (5 bases). With 0 bases removed from V and 0 bases from J, the gap between germline ends came to 10 bases. Germline values: CDR1 LGHNA, CDR2 YSLEER. The CDR3 runs 16 residues. The CDR3 nucleotides are TGCGCCAGCAGCCAAGATCGGGCAGGGAGCACAGATACGCAGTATTTT. Amino acid sequence: CASSQDRAGSTDTQYF.

This clonotype was picked up a small number of times. The rearrangement uses TRBV4-2 and TRBJ2-3, with D uncertain. The germline V gene has CDR1 LGHNA and CDR2 YNFKEQ. V was pared by 1 base and J by 0 bases, with 14 bases between. CDR3 length equals 17 residues. The CDR3 DNA follows: TGTGCCAGCAGCCAAGCCCCCGCGGCTAAAAGCACAGATACGCAGTATTTT. Its protein is CASSQAPAAKSTDTQYF.

This clonotype was picked up a small number of times. As DNA, the CDR3 is TGTGCCAGCAGTGGGTTAGAAGAGACCCAGTACTTC. The encoded protein is CASSGLEETQYF. The chain uses TRBV2 and TRBJ2-5; D unresolved. The germline V gene has CDR1 SNHLY and CDR2 FYNNEI. This CDR3 contains 12 residues. The germline V and J ends were trimmed by 4 bases and 3 bases, with 6 bases remaining between them. Full variable domain (rest looked up from reference TRBV2 and TRBJ2-5): EPEVTQTPSHQVTQMGQEVILRCVPISNHLYFYWYRQILGQKVEFLVSFYNNEISEKSEIFDDQFSVERPDGSNFTLKIRSTKLEDSAMYFCASSGLEETQYFGPGTRLLVL.

In its sample, this clonotype was seen a few times. The chain uses TRBV10-3 and TRBJ1-5; D not resolved. The CDR3 is made up of 14 amino acids. Per the germline V gene, CDR1 is ENHRY and CDR2 is SYGVKD. The V and J ends lost 4 bases and 0 bases respectively, with 7 bases between them. CDR3 loop: CAISAGLSNQPQHF. In DNA, the CDR3 is TGTGCCATCAGTGCCGGACTTAGCAATCAGCCCCAGCATTTT.

This clonotype has just a few counts. J is TRBJ1-1 and V is TRBV15; a weak D match, TRBD1 (5 bases). The CDR3 is 13 residues long. Germline V lookup: CDR1 LNHNV, CDR2 YYDKDF (reference sequence). The CDR3 loop reads CGGSAEMNTEAFF. Written as DNA, the CDR3 is TGTGGGGGGTCAGCTGAGATGAACACTGAAGCTTTCTTT.

V is TRBV11-2 and J is TRBJ2-1, with TRBD2 identical over 9 bases. The CDR3 covers 14 residues. Germline loops: CDR1 SGHAT, CDR2 FQNNGV. Trimming at V came to 5 bases and at J to 7 bases, leaving 6 bases not matched to a gene. Here the CDR3 DNA reads TGTGCCAGCAGCCGTAGCGGGAGCATGAATGAGCAGTTCTTC. It translates to CASSRSGSMNEQFF.

This clonotype was recorded at least ten times. This rearrangement joins TRBV10-3 to TRBJ1-6, with D perhaps TRBD1 (5 bases). Trimming removed 0 bases from V and 7 bases from J, with 13 bases in between. Germline V gene sequence: CDR1 ENHRY, CDR2 SYGVKD. The CDR3 sequence is 16 residues long. The CDR3 spells CAISESIGTDNSPLHF. The CDR3 region has the DNA TGTGCCATCAGTGAGTCGATTGGGACGGACAATTCACCCCTCCACTTT.

This clonotype occurred a few times. The chain uses TRBV7-8 and TRBJ2-7; D call uncertain. CDR3 length equals 16 residues. Per the germline V gene, CDR1 is SGHVS and CDR2 is FQNEAQ. Trimming shortened V by 5 bases and J by 3 bases, and 20 bases separated the two germline ends. The CDR3 nucleotides read TGTGCCAGCAGCCCCAACCTAGTCCCAGGTGTCTACGAGCAGTACTTC. It yields the protein CASSPNLVPGVYEQYF.

This chain uses TRBV29-1 with TRBJ1-1; no clear D. Per germline, CDR1 SQVTM and CDR2 ANQGSEA. The CDR3 runs 13 residues. The germline V and J ends were trimmed by 6 bases and 0 bases, with 11 bases remaining between them. CDR3 loop: CSVARRMNTEAFF. CDR3 DNA: TGCAGCGTGGCTAGAAGAATGAACACTGAAGCTTTCTTT.

This clonotype was counted only a few times. The chain employs TRBV7-6 and TRBJ2-5; 8 bases fit TRBD1. The CDR3 covers 16 residues. Germline CDR1 and CDR2: SGHVS and FNYEAQ. V lost 4 bases and J lost 1; bases outside the gene matches: 8. Here the CDR3 DNA reads TGTGCCAGCAGCTCGGCAGGGGGCGGAGGCCAAGAGACCCAGTACTTC. It encodes CASSSAGGGGQETQYF. Together with reference TRBV7-6 and TRBJ2-5, the CDR3 gives the full variable domain: GAGVSQSPRYKVTKRGQDVALRCDPISGHVSLYWYRQALGQGPEFLTYFNYEAQQDKSGLPNDRFSAERPEGSISTLTIQRTEQRDSAMYRCASSSAGGGGQETQYFGPGTRLLVL.

This clonotype showed up just once. This chain uses TRBV3-1 with TRBJ2-5; D is undetermined. The CDR3 has 15 residues. Germline loops: CDR1 LGHDT, CDR2 YNNKEL (reference sequence). The germline V and J ends were trimmed by 5 bases and 5 bases, with 18 bases remaining between them. CDR3: CASSTRWAQLETQYF. The CDR3 bases are TGTGCCAGCAGCACCCGATGGGCCCAGCTCGAGACCCAGTACTTC.

The CDR3 here is CASSFDFEGLTQYF. The CDR3 DNA reads as TGTGCCAGCAGCTTCGATTTTGAGGGGTTGACGCAGTATTTT. V gene TRBV7-9 combines with J gene TRBJ2-3, with D tentatively TRBD1 or TRBD2 (5 bases each). Trimming left V 3 bases short and J 9 bases short, with 16 bases between. Germline V gene data show CDR1 as SEHNR and CDR2 as FQNEAQ (reference sequence). The CDR3 spans 14 residues.

This clonotype was observed a few times. The junction departs from germline at one end; a sequencing error may be responsible. The chain links TRBV5-6 to TRBJ1-1; D call uncertain. This CDR3 comprises 13 residues. CDR1 is SGHDT, CDR2 YYEEEE, per germline. CDR3 sequence: CASCLGFQDEAFF. CDR3 in DNA: TGTGCCAGCTGCTTAGGATTTCAGGATGAAGCTTTCTTT.

In this sample, this clonotype turned up a few times. CDR3 nucleotide sequence: TGTGCCAGCAGTTTACTCGGCGGGGGGGCAGAGACCCAGTACTTC. This sequence encodes CASSLLGGGAETQYF. This chain uses TRBV28 with TRBJ2-5; 9 positions agree with TRBD2. Germline CDR1 is MDHEN and CDR2 is SYDVKM. V was pared by 2 bases and J by 4 bases, with 5 bases of the junction left unmatched. This CDR3 spans 15 amino acids.

The table lists this clonotype with a few counts. This sequence joins TRBV4-1 and TRBJ1-3; tentatively, D is TRBD1 (5 bases). With 0 bases removed from V and 0 bases from J, the gap between germline ends came to 9 bases. The CDR3 totals 16 residues. Germline V gene sequence: CDR1 MGHRA, CDR2 YSYEKL. CDR3 nucleotide sequence: TGCGCCAGCAGCCAAGACCGGACACGCTCTGGAAACACCATATATTTT. As protein: CASSQDRTRSGNTIYF.